The entry below gives a single T cell receptor (beta chain) sequence along with its context. This sample is drawn from a study of cytomegalovirus exposure and HLA in healthy donors. A multiplex PCR was run with 60 Vbeta primers and 13 Jbeta primers. Sequencing used immunoSEQ multiplex PCR; TCRdb keeps in-frame clones, though not all of them. This sample has 150,000 or so clones; about 80% occur once, and the top ten carry about 1.5%. The CDR3 is 14 residues long. Trimming cost V 11 bases and J 4 bases, with 18 bases left between them. Germline V lookup: CDR1 MDHEN, CDR2 SYDVKM. The source of this sequence is a man aged 25 to 45 in good health and CMV-seropositive. The material sequenced was PBMCs. V usage is TRBV28 and J usage is TRBJ2-1; D might be TRBD2 (6 bases). CDR3: CAALQGGLYNEQFF. In DNA, the CDR3 is TGTGCCGCACTTCAGGGAGGCCTATACAATGAGCAGTTCTTC. Full variable domain (outside the CDR3, taken from reference TRBV28 and TRBJ2-1): DVKVTQSSRYLVKRTGEKVFLECVQDMDHENMFWYRQDPGLGLRLIYFSYDVKMKEKGDIPEGYSVSREKKERFSLILESASTNQTSMYLCAALQGGLYNEQFFGPGTRLTVL.